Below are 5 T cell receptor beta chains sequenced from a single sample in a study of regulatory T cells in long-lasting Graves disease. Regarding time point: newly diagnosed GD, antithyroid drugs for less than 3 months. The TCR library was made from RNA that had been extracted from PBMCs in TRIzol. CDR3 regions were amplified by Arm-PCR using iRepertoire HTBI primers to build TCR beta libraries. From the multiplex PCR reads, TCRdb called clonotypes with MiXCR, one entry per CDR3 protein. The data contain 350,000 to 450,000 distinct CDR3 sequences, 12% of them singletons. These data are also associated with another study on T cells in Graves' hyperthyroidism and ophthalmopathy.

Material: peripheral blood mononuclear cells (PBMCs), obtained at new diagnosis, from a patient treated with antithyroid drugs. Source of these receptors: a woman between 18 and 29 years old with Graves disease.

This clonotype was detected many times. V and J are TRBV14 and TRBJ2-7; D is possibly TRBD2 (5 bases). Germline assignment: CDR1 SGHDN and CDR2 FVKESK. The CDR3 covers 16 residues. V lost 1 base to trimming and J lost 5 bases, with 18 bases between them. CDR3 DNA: TGTGCCAGCAGCCAAGTTCGGGCTACAGAGGGCAACGAGCAGTACGTC. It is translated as CASSQVRATEGNEQYV.

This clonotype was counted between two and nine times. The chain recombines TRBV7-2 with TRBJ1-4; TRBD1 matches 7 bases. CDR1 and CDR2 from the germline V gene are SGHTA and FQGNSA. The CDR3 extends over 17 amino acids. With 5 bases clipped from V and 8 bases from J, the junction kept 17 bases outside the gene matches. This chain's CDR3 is CASSPHPKGGLGEKLFF. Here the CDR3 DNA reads TGTGCCAGCAGCCCGCACCCCAAAGGGGGCCTGGGGGAAAAACTGTTTTTT.

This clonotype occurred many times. The CDR3 reads CASGAGGASQPQHF. The CDR3 region has the DNA TGTGCTAGTGGTGCGGGGGGGGCCTCTCAGCCCCAGCATTTT. The chain employs TRBV12-5 and TRBJ1-5, with D possibly matching TRBD1 (6 bases). From germline, CDR1 is LGHNT and CDR2 FRNRAP. The CDR3 runs 14 residues. V was pared by 5 bases and J by 6 bases, with 14 bases between.

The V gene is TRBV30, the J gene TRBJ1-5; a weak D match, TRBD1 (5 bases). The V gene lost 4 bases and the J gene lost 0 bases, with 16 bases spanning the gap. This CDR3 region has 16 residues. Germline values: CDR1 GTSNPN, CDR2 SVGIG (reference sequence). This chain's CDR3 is CAWKGKTEYSNQPQHF. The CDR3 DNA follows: TGTGCCTGGAAGGGGAAAACCGAATATAGCAATCAGCCCCAGCATTTT.

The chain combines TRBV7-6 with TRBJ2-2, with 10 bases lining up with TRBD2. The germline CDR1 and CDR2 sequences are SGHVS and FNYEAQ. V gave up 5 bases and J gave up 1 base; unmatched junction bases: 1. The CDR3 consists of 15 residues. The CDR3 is CASSPSGGNTGELFF. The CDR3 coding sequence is TGTGCCAGCAGCCCTAGCGGGGGGAACACCGGGGAGCTGTTTTTT. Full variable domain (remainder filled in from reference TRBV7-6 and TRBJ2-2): GAGVSQSPRYKVTKRGQDVALRCDPISGHVSLYWYRQALGQGPEFLTYFNYEAQQDKSGLPNDRFSAERPEGSISTLTIQRTEQRDSAMYRCASSPSGGNTGELFFGEGSRLTVL.